This T cell receptor beta chain was identified during a study of control samples from healthy donors and cancer patients. The repertoire was sequenced with immunoSEQ multiplex PCR; TCRdb's copy has only in-frame clones and lacks some. This sample carries some 150,000 clones, 90% to 95% of them seen once, and the ten largest clones take approximately 15%. The CDR3 is 16 amino acids. The junction had 15 bases not matched to a gene; V was cut back by 6 bases and J by 7 bases. CDR1 MNHEY and CDR2 SMNVEV come from the germline V gene (reference sequence). The origin of this receptor is a man aged 55 to 70 with colorectal cancer. The sequencing input was PBMCs. The genes are TRBV27 and TRBJ1-2; 9 nucleotides line up with TRBD1. The CDR3 region has the DNA TGTGCCAGCAGCTCCGCCCGGAGGACAGGGGCGGGTGGCTACACCTTC. Amino acid sequence: CASSSARRTGAGGYTF.